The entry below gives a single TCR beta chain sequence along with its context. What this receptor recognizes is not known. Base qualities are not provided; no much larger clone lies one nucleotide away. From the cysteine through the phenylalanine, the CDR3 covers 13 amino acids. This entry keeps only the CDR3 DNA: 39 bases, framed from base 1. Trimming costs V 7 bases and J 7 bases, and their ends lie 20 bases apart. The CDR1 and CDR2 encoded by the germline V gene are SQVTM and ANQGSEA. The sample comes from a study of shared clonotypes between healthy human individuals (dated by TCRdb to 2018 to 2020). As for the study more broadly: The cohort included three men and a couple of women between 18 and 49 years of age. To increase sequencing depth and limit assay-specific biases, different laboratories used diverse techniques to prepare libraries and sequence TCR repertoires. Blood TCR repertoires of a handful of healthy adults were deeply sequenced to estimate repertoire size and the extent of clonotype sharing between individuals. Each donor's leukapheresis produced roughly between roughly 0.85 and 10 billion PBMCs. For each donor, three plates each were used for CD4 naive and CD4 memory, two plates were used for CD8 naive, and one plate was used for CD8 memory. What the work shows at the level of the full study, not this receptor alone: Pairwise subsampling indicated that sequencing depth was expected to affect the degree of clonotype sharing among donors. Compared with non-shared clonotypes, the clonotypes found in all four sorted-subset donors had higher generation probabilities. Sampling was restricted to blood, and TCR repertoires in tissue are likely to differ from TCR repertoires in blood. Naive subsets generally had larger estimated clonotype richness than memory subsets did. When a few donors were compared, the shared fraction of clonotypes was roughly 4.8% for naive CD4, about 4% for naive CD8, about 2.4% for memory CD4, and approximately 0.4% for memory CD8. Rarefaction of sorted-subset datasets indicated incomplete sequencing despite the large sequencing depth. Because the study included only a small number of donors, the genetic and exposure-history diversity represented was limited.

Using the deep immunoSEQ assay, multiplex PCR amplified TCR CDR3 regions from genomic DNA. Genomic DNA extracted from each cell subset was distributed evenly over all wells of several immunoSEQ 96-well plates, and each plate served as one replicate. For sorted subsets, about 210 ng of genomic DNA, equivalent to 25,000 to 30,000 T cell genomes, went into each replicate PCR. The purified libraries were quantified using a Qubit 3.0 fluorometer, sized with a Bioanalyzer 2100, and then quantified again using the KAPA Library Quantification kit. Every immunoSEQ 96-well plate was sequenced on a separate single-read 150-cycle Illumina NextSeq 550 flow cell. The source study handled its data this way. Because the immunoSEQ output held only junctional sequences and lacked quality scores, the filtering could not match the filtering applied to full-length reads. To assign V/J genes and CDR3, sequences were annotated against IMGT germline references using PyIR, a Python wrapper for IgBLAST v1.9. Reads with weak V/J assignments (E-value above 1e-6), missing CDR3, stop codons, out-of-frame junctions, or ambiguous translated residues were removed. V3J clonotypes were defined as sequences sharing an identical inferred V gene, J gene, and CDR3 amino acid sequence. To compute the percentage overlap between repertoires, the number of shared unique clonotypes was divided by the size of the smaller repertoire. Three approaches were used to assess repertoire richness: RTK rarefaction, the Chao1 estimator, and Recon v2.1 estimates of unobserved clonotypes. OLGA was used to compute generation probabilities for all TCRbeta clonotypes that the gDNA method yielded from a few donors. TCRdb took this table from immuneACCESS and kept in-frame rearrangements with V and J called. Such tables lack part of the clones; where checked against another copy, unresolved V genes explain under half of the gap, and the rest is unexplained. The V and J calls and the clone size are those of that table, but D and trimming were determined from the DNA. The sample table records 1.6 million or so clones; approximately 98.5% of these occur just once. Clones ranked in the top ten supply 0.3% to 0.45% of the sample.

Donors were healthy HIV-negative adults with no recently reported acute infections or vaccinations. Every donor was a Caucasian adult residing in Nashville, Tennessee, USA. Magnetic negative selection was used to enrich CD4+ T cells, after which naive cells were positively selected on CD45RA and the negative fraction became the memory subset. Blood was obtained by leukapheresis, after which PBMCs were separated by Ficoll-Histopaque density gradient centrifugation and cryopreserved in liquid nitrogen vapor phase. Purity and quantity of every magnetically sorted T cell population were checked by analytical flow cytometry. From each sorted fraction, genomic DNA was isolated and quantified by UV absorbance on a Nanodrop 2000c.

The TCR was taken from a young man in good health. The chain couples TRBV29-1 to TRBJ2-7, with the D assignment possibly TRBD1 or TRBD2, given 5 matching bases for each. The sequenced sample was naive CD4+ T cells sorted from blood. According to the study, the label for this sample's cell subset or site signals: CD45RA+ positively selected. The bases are TGCAGCGGGTCATGGGGGAGAGTGAGTGAGCAGTACTTC. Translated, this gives CSGSWGRVSEQYF.